What follows are 7 T cell receptor beta chains derived from one specimen sequenced in a study of blood T cell repertoires in COVID-19. Only in-frame clones appear in the TCRdb table, and some are missing; sequencing was by immunoSEQ multiplex PCR. The sample lists a few hundred thousand clones, 75% to 95% seen once, with just over 2.5% in the top ten. The sequenced material came from peripheral blood. These receptors all come from a person aged 18 to 35 with COVID-19, enrolled during active disease.

A single count supports this clone. V and J are TRBV19 and TRBJ1-1, with TRBD1 matching 10 bases. CDR1 is LNHDA, CDR2 SQIVND, per germline (reference sequence). The CDR3 runs 15 residues. The junction had 6 bases not matched to a gene; V was cut back by 4 bases and J by 4 bases. CDR3 DNA: TGTGCCAGTAGTAATATCGGACAGGGGGGCACTGAAGCTTTCTTT. Residues: CASSNIGQGGTEAFF.

V gene TRBV10-3 combines with J gene TRBJ2-7, with D perhaps matching TRBD2 (5 bases). CDR1 and CDR2 from the germline V gene are ENHRY and SYGVKD. V was cut by 0 bases and J by 7 bases, with 13 bases left in between. The CDR3 is 14 residues long. Here the CDR3 reads CAISESNGSGEQYF. DNA for the CDR3: TGTGCCATCAGTGAGTCAAACGGATCGGGGGAGCAGTACTTC.

The chain employs TRBV27 and TRBJ2-7, with no clear D. V was clipped by 0 bases and J by 0 bases, with 9 bases between them. Germline V gene lookup returns CDR1 MNHEY and CDR2 SMNVEV (reference sequence). This CDR3 contains 15 residues. CDR3 nucleotide sequence: TGTGCCAGCAGTTTATCGTGGCAGAACTCCTACGAGCAGTACTTC. Its translation: CASSLSWQNSYEQYF.

This clone was seen only a few times. The rearrangement joins TRBV12-5 to TRBJ1-5, with D uncertain. CDR1 and CDR2 from the germline V gene are LGHNT and FRNRAP. CDR3 length: 12 residues. Trimming removed 7 bases from V and 5 bases from J, with 9 bases in between. CDR3 amino acids: CASAHSYQPQHF. In DNA form, the CDR3 reads TGTGCTAGTGCCCACAGTTATCAGCCCCAGCATTTT.

This rearrangement joins TRBV2 to TRBJ2-3; D remains ambiguous. The CDR3 runs 16 residues. The germline V gene encodes CDR1 SNHLY and CDR2 FYNNEI. Trimming left V 8 bases short and J 0 bases short, with 18 bases between. The CDR3 loop is CASVGLSVTSTDTQYF. The CDR3 DNA reads as TGTGCCAGCGTCGGCCTCAGCGTTACTAGCACAGATACGCAGTATTTT.

The chain combines TRBV7-2 with TRBJ1-2; possibly TRBD1 for D (6 bases). The V end lost 1 base, the J end lost 2 bases, and 11 bases lay between the germline ends. Germline CDR1 is SGHTA and CDR2 is FQGNSA. The CDR3 is 15 amino acids. The CDR3 loop reads CASSLVDSVNYGYTF. CDR3 nucleotides: TGTGCCAGCAGCTTAGTGGACAGTGTAAACTATGGCTACACCTTC.

The chain recombines TRBV24-1 with TRBJ2-3; 11 bases align to TRBD2. Germline V CDR1 and CDR2: KGHDR, SFDVKD. The CDR3 has 17 amino acids. V lost 3 bases and J lost 5; bases outside the gene matches: 9. The CDR3 here is CATSDNGLAGSLDTQYF. CDR3 bases: TGTGCCACCAGTGATAACGGACTAGCGGGCAGTCTAGATACGCAGTATTTT.